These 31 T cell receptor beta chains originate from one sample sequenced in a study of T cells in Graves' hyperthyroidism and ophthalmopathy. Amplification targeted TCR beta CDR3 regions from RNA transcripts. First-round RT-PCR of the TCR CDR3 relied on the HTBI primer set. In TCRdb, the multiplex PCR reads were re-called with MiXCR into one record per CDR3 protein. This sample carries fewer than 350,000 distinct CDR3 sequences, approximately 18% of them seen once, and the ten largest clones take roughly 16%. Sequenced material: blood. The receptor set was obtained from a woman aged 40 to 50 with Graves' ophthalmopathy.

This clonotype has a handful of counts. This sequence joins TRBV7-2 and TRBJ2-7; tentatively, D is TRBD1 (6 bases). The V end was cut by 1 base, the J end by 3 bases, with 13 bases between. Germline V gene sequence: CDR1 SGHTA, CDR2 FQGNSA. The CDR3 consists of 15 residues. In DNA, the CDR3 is TGTGCCAGCAGCTTAGTTTGGGGGCCCTACTACGAGCAGTACTTC. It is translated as CASSLVWGPYYEQYF.

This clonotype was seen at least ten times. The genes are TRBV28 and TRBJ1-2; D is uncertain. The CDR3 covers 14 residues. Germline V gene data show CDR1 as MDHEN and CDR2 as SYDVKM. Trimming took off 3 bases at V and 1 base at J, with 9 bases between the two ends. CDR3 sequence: CASSFLTINYGYTF. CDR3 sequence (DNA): TGTGCCAGCAGTTTTTTGACAATTAACTATGGCTACACCTTC.

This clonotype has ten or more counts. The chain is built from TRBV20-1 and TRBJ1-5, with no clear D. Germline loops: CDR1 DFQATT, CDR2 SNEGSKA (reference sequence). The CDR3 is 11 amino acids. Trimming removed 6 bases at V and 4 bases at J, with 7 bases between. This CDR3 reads CSAAKNQPQHF. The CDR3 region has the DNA TGCAGTGCGGCCAAGAATCAGCCCCAGCATTTT.

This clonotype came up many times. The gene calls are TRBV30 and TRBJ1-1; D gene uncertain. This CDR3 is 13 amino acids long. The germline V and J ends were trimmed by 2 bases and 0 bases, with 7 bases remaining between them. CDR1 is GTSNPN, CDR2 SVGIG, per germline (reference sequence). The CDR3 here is CAWSWGVNTEAFF. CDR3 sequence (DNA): TGTGCCTGGAGTTGGGGTGTGAACACTGAAGCTTTCTTT.

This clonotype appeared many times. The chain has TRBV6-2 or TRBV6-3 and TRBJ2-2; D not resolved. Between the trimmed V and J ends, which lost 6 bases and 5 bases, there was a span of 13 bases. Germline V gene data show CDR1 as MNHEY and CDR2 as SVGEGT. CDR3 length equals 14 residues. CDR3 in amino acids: CASRAWTDTGELFF. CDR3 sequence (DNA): TGTGCCAGCAGGGCCTGGACGGATACCGGGGAGCTGTTTTTT.

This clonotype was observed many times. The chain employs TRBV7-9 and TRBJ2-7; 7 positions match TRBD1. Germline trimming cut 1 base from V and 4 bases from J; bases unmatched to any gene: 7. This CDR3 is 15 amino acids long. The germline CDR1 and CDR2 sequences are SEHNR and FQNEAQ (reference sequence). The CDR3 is CASSLVSGQIYEQYF. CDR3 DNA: TGTGCCAGCAGCTTAGTGTCGGGACAGATATACGAGCAGTACTTC.

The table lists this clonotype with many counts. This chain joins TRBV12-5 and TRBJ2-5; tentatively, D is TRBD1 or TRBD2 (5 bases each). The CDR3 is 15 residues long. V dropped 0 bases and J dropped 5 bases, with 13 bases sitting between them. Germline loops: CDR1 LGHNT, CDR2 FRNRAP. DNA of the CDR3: TGTGCTAGTGGTTTGGTACTGGGGGTGGCGGAGACCCAGTACTTC. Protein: CASGLVLGVAETQYF.

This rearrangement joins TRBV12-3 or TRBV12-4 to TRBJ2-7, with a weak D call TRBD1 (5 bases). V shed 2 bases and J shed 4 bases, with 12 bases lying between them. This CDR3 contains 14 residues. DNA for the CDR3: TGTGCCAGCAGTTTACAGGGTGAGCCTTACGAGCAGTACTTC. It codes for CASSLQGEPYEQYF.

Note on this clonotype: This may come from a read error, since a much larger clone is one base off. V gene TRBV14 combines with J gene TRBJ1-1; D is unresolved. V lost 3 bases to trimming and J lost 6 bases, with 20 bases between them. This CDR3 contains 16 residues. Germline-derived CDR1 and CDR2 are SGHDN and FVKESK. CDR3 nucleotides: TGTGCCAGCAGCCAGGAGGGATATAAGTTAAGGTCTGAAGCTTTCTTT. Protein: CASSQEGYKLRSEAFF.

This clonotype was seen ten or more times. The CDR3 coding sequence is TGTGCCAGTAGTCTCCGTCTTGGGGGCAATGGGGCCAACGTCCTGACTTTC. The encoded protein is CASSLRLGGNGANVLTF. The J gene is TRBJ2-6, the V gene TRBV19, with D possibly TRBD1 on 6 matching bases. Trimming removed 5 bases from V and 3 bases from J, with 17 bases in between. Germline V CDR1 and CDR2: LNHDA, SQIVND (reference sequence). There are 17 residues in the CDR3.

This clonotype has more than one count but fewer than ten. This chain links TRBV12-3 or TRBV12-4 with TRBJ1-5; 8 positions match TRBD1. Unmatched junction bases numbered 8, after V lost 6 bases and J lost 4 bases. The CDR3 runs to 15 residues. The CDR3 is CASRKGTGSNQPQHF. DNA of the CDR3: TGTGCCAGCAGAAAGGGGACAGGATCAAATCAGCCCCAGCATTTT.

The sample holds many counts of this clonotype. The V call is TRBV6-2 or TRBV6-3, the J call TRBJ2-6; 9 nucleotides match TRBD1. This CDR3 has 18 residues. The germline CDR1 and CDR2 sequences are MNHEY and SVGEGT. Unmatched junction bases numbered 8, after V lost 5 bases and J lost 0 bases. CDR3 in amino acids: CASSPYRGQSSGANVLTF. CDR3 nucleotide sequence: TGTGCCAGCAGTCCCTACAGGGGGCAAAGCTCTGGGGCCAACGTCCTGACTTTC.

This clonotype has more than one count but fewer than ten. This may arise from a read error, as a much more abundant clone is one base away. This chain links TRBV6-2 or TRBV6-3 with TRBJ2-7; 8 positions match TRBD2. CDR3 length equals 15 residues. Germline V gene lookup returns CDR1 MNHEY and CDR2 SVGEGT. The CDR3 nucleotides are TGTGTCAGCAGTCCCTCCTGGCGGGAGGACGACGAGCAGTACTTC. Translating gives CVSSPSWREDDEQYF.

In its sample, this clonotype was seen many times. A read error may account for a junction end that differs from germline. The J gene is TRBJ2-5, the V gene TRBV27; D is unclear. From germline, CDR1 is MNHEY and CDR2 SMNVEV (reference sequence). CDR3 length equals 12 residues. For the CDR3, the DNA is TGTGCCTGCAGTTTGTACCAAGAGACCCAGTACTTC. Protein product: CACSLYQETQYF.

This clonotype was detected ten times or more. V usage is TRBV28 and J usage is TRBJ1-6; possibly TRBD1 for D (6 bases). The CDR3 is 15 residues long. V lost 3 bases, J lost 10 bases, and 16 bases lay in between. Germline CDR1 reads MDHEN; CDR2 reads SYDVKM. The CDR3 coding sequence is TGTGCCAGCAGTTTTAAGAGGGGGGGCGGATCACCCCTCCACTTT. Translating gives CASSFKRGGGSPLHF.

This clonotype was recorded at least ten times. The CDR3 reads CASRSRPGGNLNEQFF. In DNA, the CDR3 is TGTGCCAGCAGATCTCGACCCGGGGGTAATCTCAATGAGCAGTTCTTC. This sequence joins TRBV6-5 and TRBJ2-1, with D tentatively TRBD2 (6 bases). V dropped 6 bases and J dropped 6 bases, with 21 bases sitting between them. The CDR3 is 16 amino acids. Per the germline V gene, CDR1 is MNHEY and CDR2 is SVGAGI.

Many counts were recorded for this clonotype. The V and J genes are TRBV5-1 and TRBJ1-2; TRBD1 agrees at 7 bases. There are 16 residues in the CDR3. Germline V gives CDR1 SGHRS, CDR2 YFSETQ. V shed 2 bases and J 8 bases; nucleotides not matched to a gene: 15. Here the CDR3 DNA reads TGCGCCAGCAGCTTCTTTCCGCCGGGACAGAACTTGGGCTACACCTTC. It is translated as CASSFFPPGQNLGYTF.

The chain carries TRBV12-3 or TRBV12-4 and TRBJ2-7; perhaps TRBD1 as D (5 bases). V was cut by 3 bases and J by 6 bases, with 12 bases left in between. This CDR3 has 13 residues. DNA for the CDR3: TGTGCCAGCAGTTTTGTGCTAGGGGCCGAGCAGTACTTC. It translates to CASSFVLGAEQYF.

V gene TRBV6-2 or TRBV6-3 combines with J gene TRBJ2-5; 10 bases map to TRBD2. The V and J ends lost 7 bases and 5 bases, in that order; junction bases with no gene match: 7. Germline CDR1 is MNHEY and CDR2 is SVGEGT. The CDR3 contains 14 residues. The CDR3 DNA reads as TGTGCCAGCACCGATAGCGGGAGGATGGAGACCCAGTACTTC. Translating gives CASTDSGRMETQYF.

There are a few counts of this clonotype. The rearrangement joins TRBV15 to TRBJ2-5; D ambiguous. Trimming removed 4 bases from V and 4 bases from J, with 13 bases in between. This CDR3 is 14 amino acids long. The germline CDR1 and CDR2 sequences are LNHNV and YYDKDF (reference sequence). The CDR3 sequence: CATSTRSLLETQYF. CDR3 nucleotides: TGTGCCACCAGCACTCGGAGCTTATTAGAGACCCAGTACTTC.

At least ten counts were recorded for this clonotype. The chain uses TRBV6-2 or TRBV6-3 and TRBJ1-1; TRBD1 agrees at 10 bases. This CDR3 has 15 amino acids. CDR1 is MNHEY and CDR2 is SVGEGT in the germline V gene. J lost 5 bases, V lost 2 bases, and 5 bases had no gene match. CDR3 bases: TGTGCCAGCAGTTACGGGGACAGGGGCACTACTGAAGCTTTCTTT. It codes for CASSYGDRGTTEAFF.

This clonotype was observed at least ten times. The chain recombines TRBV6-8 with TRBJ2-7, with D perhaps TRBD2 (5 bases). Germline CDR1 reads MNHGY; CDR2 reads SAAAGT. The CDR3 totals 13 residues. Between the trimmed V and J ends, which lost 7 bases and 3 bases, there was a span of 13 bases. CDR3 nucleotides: TGTGCCAGCAACCACCGGGGAATCTACGAGCAGTACTTC. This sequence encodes CASNHRGIYEQYF.

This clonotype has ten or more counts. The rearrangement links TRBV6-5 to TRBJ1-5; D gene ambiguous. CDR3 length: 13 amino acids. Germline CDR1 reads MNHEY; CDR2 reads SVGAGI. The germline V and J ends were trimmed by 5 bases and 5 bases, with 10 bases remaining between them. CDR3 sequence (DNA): TGTGCCAGCAGTCGCGACGGCTATCAGCCCCAGCATTTT. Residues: CASSRDGYQPQHF.

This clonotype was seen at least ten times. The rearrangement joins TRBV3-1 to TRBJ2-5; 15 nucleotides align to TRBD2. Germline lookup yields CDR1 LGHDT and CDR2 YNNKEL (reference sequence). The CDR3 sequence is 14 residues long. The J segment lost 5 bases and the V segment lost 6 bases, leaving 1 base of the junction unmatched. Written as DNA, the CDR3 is TGTGCCAGCAGGGGGACTAGCGGGGGGGAGACCCAGTACTTC. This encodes CASRGTSGGETQYF.

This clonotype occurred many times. The CDR3 loop reads CASSLLGLADNTGELFF. The CDR3 DNA is TGTGCCAGCAGTTTATTGGGACTAGCGGACAACACCGGGGAGCTGTTTTTT. The genes are TRBV28 and TRBJ2-2; 11 nucleotides agree with TRBD2. Germline V gene lookup returns CDR1 MDHEN and CDR2 SYDVKM. This CDR3 spans 17 amino acids. Unmatched junction bases numbered 3, after V lost 1 base and J lost 2 bases.

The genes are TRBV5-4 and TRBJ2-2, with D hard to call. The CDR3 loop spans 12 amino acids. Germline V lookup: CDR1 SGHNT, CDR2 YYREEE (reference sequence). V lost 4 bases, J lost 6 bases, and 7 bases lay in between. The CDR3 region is CASSPLPGELFF. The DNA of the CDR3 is TGTGCCAGCAGCCCCTTACCCGGGGAGCTGTTTTTT.

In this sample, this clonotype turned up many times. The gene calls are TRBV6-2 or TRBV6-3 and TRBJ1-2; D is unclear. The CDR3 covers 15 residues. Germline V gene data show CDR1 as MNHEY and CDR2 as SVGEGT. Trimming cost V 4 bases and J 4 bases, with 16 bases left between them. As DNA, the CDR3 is TGTGCCAGCAGTTTCATCAGCACTACAACCTATGGCTACACCTTC. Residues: CASSFISTTTYGYTF.

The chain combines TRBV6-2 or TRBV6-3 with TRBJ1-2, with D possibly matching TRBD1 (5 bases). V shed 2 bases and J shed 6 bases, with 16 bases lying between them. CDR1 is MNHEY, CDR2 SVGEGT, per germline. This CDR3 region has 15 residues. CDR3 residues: CASSYTSRGENGYTF. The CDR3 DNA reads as TGTGCCAGCAGTTACACTTCACGAGGGGAAAATGGCTACACCTTC.

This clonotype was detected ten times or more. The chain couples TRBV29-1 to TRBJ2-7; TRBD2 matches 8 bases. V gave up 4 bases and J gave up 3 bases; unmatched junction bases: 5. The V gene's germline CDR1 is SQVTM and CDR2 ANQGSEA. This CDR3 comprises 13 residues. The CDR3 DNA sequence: TGCAGCGTTGTATCGGGAGGGGGCTACGAGCAGTACTTC. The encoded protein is CSVVSGGGYEQYF.

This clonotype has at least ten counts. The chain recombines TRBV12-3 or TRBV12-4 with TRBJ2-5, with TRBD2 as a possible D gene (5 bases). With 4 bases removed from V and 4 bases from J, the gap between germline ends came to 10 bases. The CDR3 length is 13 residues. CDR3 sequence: CASSYGVRETQYF. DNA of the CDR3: TGTGCCAGCAGTTACGGGGTGCGAGAGACCCAGTACTTC.

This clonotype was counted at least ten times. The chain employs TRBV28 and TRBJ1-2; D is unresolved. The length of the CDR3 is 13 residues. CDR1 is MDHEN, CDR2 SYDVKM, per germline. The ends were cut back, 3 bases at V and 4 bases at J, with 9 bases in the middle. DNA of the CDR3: TGTGCCAGCAGTTTTAGGTCGGTCTATGGCTACACCTTC. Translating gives CASSFRSVYGYTF.